Listed below are T cell receptor beta chains from one sample, sequenced in a study of long-term antiretroviral therapy in people with HIV. Sequencing was performed with immunoSEQ multiplex PCR; in TCRdb, only in-frame clones are kept and a portion is missing. The repertoire holds 15,000 to 20,000 clones, with less than 85% as singletons. This specimen was unsorted PBMCs, taken 0.9 years after starting antiretroviral therapy. Source of these receptors: a man aged 18-30 years with HIV. Both conserved end residues are trimmed from each CDR3. The D gene is left open where the match is weak.

D	J	V	CDR3
-	TRBJ1-5	TRBV6-4	ASSDDQPQH
-	TRBJ1-6	TRBV6-1	ASSEQSGDNSPLH
-	TRBJ2-6	TRBV25-1	ASSESGQSFSGANVLT
-	TRBJ2-7	TRBV7-6	ASSLERDEQY
-	TRBJ2-3	TRBV9	ASSVSTGTDTQY
TRBD1	TRBJ1-1	TRBV19	ASFHRGGDLGEAF
TRBD1	TRBJ1-5	TRBV15	ATSRVGKGQGNQPQH
-	TRBJ2-1	TRBV2	ASKTDLAYSYNEQF
TRBD1	TRBJ1-4	TRBV5-1	ASSLELGGSDEKLF
-	TRBJ1-6	TRBV28	ASRTGSNSPLH
-	TRBJ1-3	TRBV7-7	ASSFLGKPGNTIY
TRBD1	TRBJ2-5	TRBV11-1	ASSLQGVANWQTQY
-	TRBJ2-3	TRBV11-3	ASSWGGTGEDTQY
-	TRBJ2-7	TRBV2	ATLRALEQY
-	TRBJ1-2	TRBV19	ASSIKLGTFSLYGYT